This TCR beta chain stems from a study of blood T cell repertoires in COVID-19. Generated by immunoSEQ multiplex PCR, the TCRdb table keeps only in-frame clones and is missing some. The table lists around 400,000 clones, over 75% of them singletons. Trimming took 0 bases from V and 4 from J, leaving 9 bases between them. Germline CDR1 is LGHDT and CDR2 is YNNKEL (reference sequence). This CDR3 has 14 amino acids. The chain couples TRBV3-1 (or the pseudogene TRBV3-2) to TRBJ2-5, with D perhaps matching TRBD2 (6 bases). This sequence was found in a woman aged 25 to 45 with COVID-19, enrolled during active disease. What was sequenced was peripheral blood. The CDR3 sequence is CASSQDVGGETQYF. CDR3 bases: TGTGCCAGCAGCCAAGATGTGGGAGGAGAGACCCAGTACTTC.